The following is a TCR beta chain sequence with its context. Its matching antigen is unknown. Treatment specified: approximately 18 received Ad26.COV2.S at low or high dose, single or two shots; several received placebo; per-sample allocation not given. Each sample was drawn 63 days after the first injection (of vaccine or placebo). The source of the sample is a study of Ad26.COV2.S vaccination and SARS-CoV-2 variants. Study overall: Donor participated within the Ad26.COV2.S arm of the COV1001 trial. Each vaccinee took Ad26.COV2.S intramuscularly, once or twice 56 days apart. Whole-study findings and limits: Individuals receiving vaccine had higher spike-specific TCR breadth than placebo recipients did.

Assay used: immunoSEQ multiplex PCR; TCRdb lists only in-frame clones, some missing. The data hold approximately 300,000 clones, with around four fifths observed a single time. Between the trimmed V and J ends, which lost 9 bases and 4 bases, there was a span of 21 bases. The CDR3 spans 15 residues. The germline V gene has CDR1 SNHLY and CDR2 FYNNEI. The sample was peripheral blood, taken in a trial of Ad26.COV2.S vaccine versus placebo. The chain recombines TRBV2 with TRBJ1-2, with D possibly TRBD1 on 6 matching bases. The source is a person aged 18 to 65 who received the Ad26.COV2.S COVID-19 vaccine or a placebo. CDR3 loop: CASFTWTALLYGYTF. The DNA for the CDR3 is TGTGCCAGTTTTACTTGGACAGCTTTACTCTATGGCTACACCTTC.